The 28 T cell receptor beta chains reported below all come from one sample, sequenced in a study of T-cell reconstitution after alpha-beta-depleted transplantation in children. Unique molecular identifiers were used in preparing the TCRbeta library. MiXCR, applied by TCRdb to the PCR reads, yields one record per CDR3 protein. Among approximately 190,000 distinct CDR3 sequences listed, 6.3% were seen once. The sequencing here drew on PBMCs, taken before TCRalphabeta/CD19-depleted stem cell transplant. Source of these receptors: a girl less than two years old with combined immunodeficiency, due to receive a stem cell transplant.

This clonotype was recorded many times. The chain joins TRBV29-1 to TRBJ1-1; D unresolved. The V end lost 3 bases, the J end lost 0 bases, and 8 bases lay between the germline ends. In germline, CDR1 is SQVTM, CDR2 ANQGSEA. The CDR3 spans 13 residues. The CDR3: CSVDGVMNTEAFF. The CDR3 bases are TGCAGCGTTGATGGGGTGATGAACACTGAAGCTTTCTTT.

Ten or more counts support this clonotype. The V gene is TRBV7-8, the J gene TRBJ2-1; D remains ambiguous. V was clipped by 0 bases and J by 9 bases, with 12 bases between them. Looked up from germline, CDR1 is SGHVS and CDR2 is FQNEAQ. The CDR3 has 14 amino acids. CDR3 loop: CASSLASGFGEQFF. The CDR3 nucleotides are TGTGCCAGCAGCTTAGCGTCCGGGTTCGGTGAGCAGTTCTTC.

The table lists this clonotype with many counts. The J gene is TRBJ2-1, the V gene TRBV7-3; 10 bases map to TRBD2. The CDR3 contains 15 residues. The ends lost 5 bases at V and 5 bases at J; junction bases unmatched: 6. Germline CDR1 reads SGHTA; CDR2 reads FQGTGA. CDR3 residues: CASSPGLAADNEQFF. The CDR3 DNA is TGTGCCAGCAGCCCAGGACTAGCGGCAGACAATGAGCAGTTCTTC.

CDR3 residues: CASSSVGIYTEAFF. DNA for the CDR3: TGTGCCAGCAGTTCGGTGGGAATCTACACTGAAGCTTTCTTT. The chain combines TRBV28 with TRBJ1-1; D not resolved. CDR3 size: 14 residues. Germline V gene data show CDR1 as MDHEN and CDR2 as SYDVKM. V lost 4 bases and J lost 3, with 12 bases in between. Looking up the rest from reference TRBV28 and TRBJ1-1 gives the full variable domain: DVKVTQSSRYLVKRTGEKVFLECVQDMDHENMFWYRQDPGLGLRLIYFSYDVKMKEKGDIPEGYSVSREKKERFSLILESASTNQTSMYLCASSSVGIYTEAFFGQGTRLTVV.

The table lists this clonotype with many counts. The chain couples TRBV15 to TRBJ2-5; 10 nucleotides align to TRBD1. The CDR3 runs to 16 residues. Germline V lookup: CDR1 LNHNV, CDR2 YYDKDF (reference sequence). The V segment lost 3 bases and the J segment 0 bases; nucleotides outside the gene matches: 4. The CDR3 region has the DNA TGTGCCACCAGCAGCCGGGACAGGGGATACCAAGAGACCCAGTACTTC. Protein product: CATSSRDRGYQETQYF.

This clonotype was observed at least ten times. The J gene is TRBJ1-1, the V gene TRBV12-3 or TRBV12-4; 7 bases are shared with TRBD1. Losses at the gene ends were 5 bases for V and 5 bases for J; bases not matched to a gene: 5. The CDR3 is made up of 13 amino acids. This chain's CDR3 is CASSRQGFTEAFF. The CDR3 DNA reads TGTGCCAGCAGTCGACAGGGCTTTACTGAAGCTTTCTTT.

This clonotype was detected ten times or more. The chain uses TRBV10-3 and TRBJ2-5; maybe TRBD1 (6 bases). The germline CDR1 and CDR2 sequences are ENHRY and SYGVKD. This CDR3 is 16 amino acids long. Trimming removed 4 bases from V and 3 bases from J, with 18 bases in between. This CDR3 is CAISVRGIGREETQYF. DNA of the CDR3: TGTGCCATCAGTGTAAGGGGGATCGGAAGGGAAGAGACCCAGTACTTC.

This clonotype has a count of ten or more. The chain recombines TRBV4-1 with TRBJ2-2, with no clear D. CDR1 and CDR2 from the germline V gene are MGHRA and YSYEKL. The CDR3 runs 14 residues. The V end lost 1 base, the J end lost 3 bases, and 6 bases lay between the germline ends. The CDR3 spells CASSQVVYTGELFF. The CDR3 DNA follows: TGCGCCAGCAGCCAAGTGGTTTACACCGGGGAGCTGTTTTTT.

This clonotype showed up many times. This chain links TRBV6-5 with TRBJ1-2, with 9 bases identical to TRBD1. Germline V gene sequence: CDR1 MNHEY, CDR2 SVGAGI. The CDR3 totals 15 residues. The V gene end was trimmed by 1 base and the J gene end by 6 bases; junction bases not matched to a gene: 6. The CDR3 DNA sequence: TGTGCCAGCAGTTACTGGGGACAGGGATCGAATGGCTACACCTTC. Its translation is CASSYWGQGSNGYTF.

This clonotype was counted ten times or more. The chain's CDR3 is CASSRLRDRLTDTQYF. DNA for the CDR3: TGTGCCAGCAGTCGTCTCCGGGACAGGCTCACAGATACGCAGTATTTT. This sequence joins TRBV12-3 or TRBV12-4 and TRBJ2-3; TRBD1 agrees at 8 bases. V trimming: 5 bases; J trimming: 2 bases; junction bases outside the gene matches: 9. CDR3 length: 16 amino acids.

The sample holds a few counts of this clonotype. V gene TRBV6-5 combines with J gene TRBJ2-3; a weak D match, TRBD2 (6 bases). Germline V gene lookup returns CDR1 MNHEY and CDR2 SVGAGI. The CDR3 is made up of 14 amino acids. Between the trimmed V and J ends, which lost 1 base and 4 bases, there was a span of 9 bases. The CDR3 protein is CASSYFREADTQYF. The CDR3 nucleotides read TGTGCCAGCAGTTACTTCAGGGAGGCAGATACGCAGTATTTT.

This clonotype was seen many times. This chain joins TRBV7-9 and TRBJ2-7; D gene unclear. The germline V gene has CDR1 SEHNR and CDR2 FQNEAQ (reference sequence). The germline V and J ends were trimmed by 5 bases and 1 base, with 15 bases remaining between them. This CDR3 comprises 15 residues. This CDR3 reads CASSRSWSDSYEQYF. The CDR3 coding sequence is TGTGCCAGCAGCCGATCCTGGAGCGATTCCTACGAGCAGTACTTC.

This clonotype has at least ten counts. The chain uses TRBV12-3 or TRBV12-4 and TRBJ2-3; D is undetermined. V was pared by 1 base and J by 11 bases, with 13 bases between. The CDR3 is made up of 13 amino acids. CDR3 protein: CASSLGSANRQYF. In DNA, the CDR3 is TGTGCCAGCAGTTTAGGTTCCGCAAATAGGCAGTATTTT.

This clonotype appeared many times. V usage is TRBV18 and J usage is TRBJ2-7, with TRBD1 identical over 7 bases. Germline assignment: CDR1 KGHSH and CDR2 LQKENI. V gave up 3 bases and J gave up 4 bases; unmatched junction bases: 9. The CDR3 totals 15 residues. The CDR3 DNA follows: TGTGCCAGCTCACCTCTCGGACAGGATGGTTACGAGCAGTACTTC. Translated: CASSPLGQDGYEQYF.

This clonotype appeared many times. This chain uses TRBV6-2 or TRBV6-3 with TRBJ2-2; 7 bases align to TRBD1. V gave up 2 bases and J gave up 5 bases; unmatched junction bases: 11. Germline V gene data show CDR1 as MNHEY and CDR2 as SVGEGT. The CDR3 loop spans 17 amino acids. The DNA for the CDR3 is TGTGCCAGCAGTTACCTAGGGGGCGCGCATGGTACCGGGGAGCTGTTTTTT. Translated, it gives CASSYLGGAHGTGELFF.

This clonotype was counted at least ten times. The CDR3 region is CSATTDYGELFF. CDR3 bases: TGCAGTGCCACCACAGACTACGGGGAGCTGTTTTTT. The chain couples TRBV20-1 to TRBJ2-2; TRBD2 might be the D (5 bases). This CDR3 comprises 12 residues. The V gene lost 6 bases and the J gene lost 7 bases, with 12 bases spanning the gap. The germline V gene encodes CDR1 DFQATT and CDR2 SNEGSKA (reference sequence).

This clonotype was found many times. The V and J genes are TRBV4-1 and TRBJ1-2; tentative D call: TRBD1 (6 bases). V lost 6 bases and J 5 bases, leaving 16 bases between the germline ends. CDR3 length equals 14 residues. CDR1 MGHRA and CDR2 YSYEKL come from the germline V gene. The CDR3 protein is CASSIGGSRYGYTF. CDR3 coding DNA: TGCGCCAGCAGTATTGGGGGCAGCCGGTATGGCTACACCTTC.

This clonotype was counted a few times. The J gene is TRBJ2-1, the V gene TRBV14; 8 positions agree with TRBD2. V lost 5 bases and J lost 15; bases outside the gene matches: 15. From germline, CDR1 is SGHDN and CDR2 FVKESK. This CDR3 contains 14 residues. In nucleotides, the CDR3 is TGTGCCAGCAGCGAGCAAGCGGGGGCCCCGTTGAGGTTCTTC. Protein sequence: CASSEQAGAPLRFF.

This clonotype was seen at least ten times. V gene TRBV28 combines with J gene TRBJ2-7; the D gene could be TRBD1 or TRBD2 (5 bases each). The germline CDR1 and CDR2 sequences are MDHEN and SYDVKM. V dropped 6 bases and J dropped 1 base, with 13 bases sitting between them. This CDR3 is 14 amino acids long. CDR3 sequence reads: CASSRESGSYEQYF. As DNA, the CDR3 is TGTGCCAGCAGCAGGGAGTCGGGGTCCTACGAGCAGTACTTC.

This clonotype showed up many times. The chain recombines TRBV7-3 with TRBJ2-3; D is unclear. In germline, CDR1 is SGHTA, CDR2 FQGTGA. V lost 2 bases, J lost 3 bases, and 12 bases lay in between. CDR3 size: 15 residues. CDR3: CASSLLGMGTDTQYF. The CDR3 DNA reads as TGTGCCAGCAGCTTACTAGGGATGGGGACAGATACGCAGTATTTT.

This clonotype appeared many times. This chain links TRBV5-1 with TRBJ2-3, with D hard to call. CDR1 and CDR2 from the germline V gene are SGHRS and YFSETQ. The V gene lost 0 bases and the J gene lost 0 bases, with 5 bases spanning the gap. This CDR3 region has 14 residues. The CDR3 sequence is CASSLEVSTDTQYF. The DNA for the CDR3 is TGCGCCAGCAGCTTGGAGGTCAGCACAGATACGCAGTATTTT.

The chain recombines TRBV12-3 or TRBV12-4 with TRBJ1-1; D possibly corresponds to TRBD1 (5 bases). The CDR3 covers 14 residues. Trimming left V 2 bases short and J 4 bases short, with 11 bases between. The CDR3 DNA reads as TGTGCCAGCAGTTTAATGCAGGGCCCCACTGAAGCTTTCTTT. Its protein product is CASSLMQGPTEAFF.

Many counts were recorded for this clonotype. The chain uses TRBV28 and TRBJ1-1, with unresolved D. The CDR3 has 14 amino acids. The V end lost 5 bases, the J end lost 1 base, and 11 bases lay between the germline ends. The germline gives CDR1 MDHEN, CDR2 SYDVKM. Here the CDR3 reads CASSALWRNTEAFF. Here the CDR3 DNA reads TGTGCCAGCAGTGCCCTCTGGAGGAACACTGAAGCTTTCTTT.

In its sample, this clonotype was seen many times. This chain joins TRBV28 and TRBJ2-7; tentative D call: TRBD1 (6 bases). Germline values: CDR1 MDHEN, CDR2 SYDVKM. V lost 2 bases, J lost 7 bases, and 9 bases lay in between. The CDR3 is 12 residues long. CDR3 nucleotides: TGTGCCAGCAGTTTACCCCAGGGGGAGCAGTACTTC. It is translated as CASSLPQGEQYF. The variable domain in full, with the rest retrieved from reference TRBV28 and TRBJ2-7, is DVKVTQSSRYLVKRTGEKVFLECVQDMDHENMFWYRQDPGLGLRLIYFSYDVKMKEKGDIPEGYSVSREKKERFSLILESASTNQTSMYLCASSLPQGEQYFGPGTRLTVT.

This clonotype showed up many times. The rearrangement joins TRBV7-2 to TRBJ2-7; D uncertain. The V gene's germline CDR1 is SGHTA and CDR2 FQGNSA. The V and J ends lost 5 bases and 5 bases respectively, with 10 bases between them. CDR3 length equals 12 residues. In nucleotides, the CDR3 is TGTGCCAGCAGCGCAGGTAGCAACGAGCAGTACTTC. This gives the protein CASSAGSNEQYF.

Ten or more counts support this clonotype. The V gene is TRBV7-9, the J gene TRBJ2-1, with TRBD2 matching over 9 bases. This CDR3 is 15 amino acids long. Per germline, CDR1 SEHNR and CDR2 FQNEAQ (reference sequence). V shed 2 bases, J shed 8 bases, and the junction held 7 bases outside the gene matches. CDR3 in DNA: TGTGCCAGCAGCTTATCTCGGACTAGCGTCGATGAGCAGTTCTTC. It is translated as CASSLSRTSVDEQFF.

This clonotype has ten or more counts. The chain carries TRBV7-3 and TRBJ2-2, with D tentatively TRBD2 (5 bases). CDR3 length equals 15 residues. Germline V gene lookup returns CDR1 SGHTA and CDR2 FQGTGA. The ends were cut back, 3 bases at V and 8 bases at J, with 16 bases in the middle. Here the CDR3 reads CASSLLPSPLGELFF. The CDR3 DNA is TGTGCCAGCAGCTTGTTGCCTAGCCCTTTGGGGGAGCTGTTTTTT.

This clonotype was seen at least ten times. V gene TRBV7-6 combines with J gene TRBJ2-1; TRBD2 agrees at 12 bases. Per the germline V gene, CDR1 is SGHVS and CDR2 is FNYEAQ. Unmatched junction bases numbered 16, after V lost 6 bases and J lost 7 bases. CDR3 length: 18 amino acids. CDR3 in amino acids: CASSLSLAGGQGYNEQFF. In DNA form, the CDR3 reads TGTGCCAGCAGTCTATCACTAGCGGGGGGTCAGGGGTATAATGAGCAGTTCTTC.